This T cell receptor beta chain is from a study of low-dose radiotherapy and immunotherapy resistance in tumors. In the study overall: Over 26 weeks, cohort 2 got 1 Gy every two weeks, reaching 13 Gy.

Time point meaning: before trial treatment. The study gave donors nivolumab, ipilimumab, aspirin, low-dose cyclophosphamide and low-dose radiotherapy. Trimming cost V 5 bases and J 10 bases; bases outside gene matches: 11. The CDR3 is made up of 15 amino acids. Germline V gives CDR1 SEHNR, CDR2 FQNEAQ (reference sequence). In this sample, this clonotype turned up many times. Alpha- and beta-chain coverage of first-strand cDNA came from TRAV- and TRBV-specific primers. Both a constant-region primer and a V-primer adapter served to amplify TCRs across 15 to 25 PCR cycles. TCRdb passed the reads through MiXCR, listing each CDR3 protein once. Of about 82,000 distinct CDR3 sequences listed, 15% to 20% are singletons.

V usage is TRBV7-9 and J usage is TRBJ2-1, with 10 positions matching TRBD2. The origin of this receptor is a male donor with prostate cancer. Sequencing was performed on PBMCs, taken before treatment. The CDR3: CASSPTLAGAREQFF. The CDR3 coding sequence is TGTGCCAGCAGCCCCACCCTAGCGGGAGCTCGGGAGCAGTTCTTC.